The present T cell receptor beta chain was sequenced within a study of cytomegalovirus exposure and HLA in healthy donors. Overall study results and limits: Follow-up analysis seemed to connect common viral pathogens with several of the most significant clusters identified. There were some public TCRs occurring in many donors, but most TCR sequences were rare. Later analysis demonstrated an association between a missense DCLRE1C variant and TCR beta V- and J-gene trimming.

The PCR had 60 Vbeta and 13 Jbeta primers. The authors' processing: The count from a later analysis was some 76 million unique TCR beta chains, 9.5 million to 13 million of them shared. Libraries were prepared by immunoSEQ multiplex PCR; TCRdb keeps only in-frame clonotypes and omits some of them. The DNA was the basis for D and trimming; V, J and clone size are from that table. Of 180,000 or so clones in the sample, roughly 9.4% were seen once. This clone was found a few times. Its cognate antigen is unknown. Trimming pared 2 bases from V and 3 bases from J, leaving 7 bases between. The CDR3 has 13 amino acids. Germline V gene data show CDR1 as SGHNT and CDR2 as YENEEA.

Sequencing was done on a sample of PBMCs. The sequence was obtained from a woman aged 25 to 45 in good health and CMV-seropositive. The gene calls are TRBV11-3 and TRBJ1-2, with D unresolved. The DNA of the CDR3 is TGTGCCAGCAGCTTAACGGGTGACTATGGCTACACCTTC. Amino acids: CASSLTGDYGYTF.